The 20 T cell receptor beta chains in this list originate from one sample, sequenced in a study of T-cell reconstitution after alpha-beta-depleted transplantation in children. Molecular barcoding with unique molecular identifiers was used for the TCRbeta library. Each CDR3 protein gets one entry after TCRdb re-called the PCR reads with MiXCR. The repertoire holds about 500,000 distinct CDR3 sequences, 30% to 35% seen once, with about 2.3% in the top ten. This material consisted of PBMCs from the stem cell graft donor, taken from the stem cell graft. Receptors were obtained from a human donor who donated a stem cell graft to a child with aplastic anemia.

This clonotype was found a few times. The chain links TRBV5-1 to TRBJ2-5, with a weak D call TRBD2 (6 bases). In germline, CDR1 is SGHRS, CDR2 YFSETQ. Between the trimmed V and J ends, which lost 0 bases and 2 bases, there was a span of 8 bases. This CDR3 has 14 amino acids. The CDR3 protein is CASSLGDFQETQYF. DNA of the CDR3: TGCGCCAGCAGCTTGGGGGACTTTCAAGAGACCCAGTACTTC. Using reference TRBV5-1 and TRBJ2-5 for the parts outside the CDR3, the full variable domain is KAGVTQTPRYLIKTRGQQVTLSCSPISGHRSVSWYQQTPGQGLQFLFEYFSETQRNKGNFPGRFSGRQFSNSRSEMNVSTLELGDSALYLCASSLGDFQETQYFGPGTRLLVL.

This clonotype has more than one count but fewer than ten. The chain links TRBV29-1 to TRBJ2-7; 11 bases align to TRBD1. The CDR3 spans 13 residues. Germline CDR1 is SQVTM and CDR2 is ANQGSEA. The ends lost 5 bases at V and 5 bases at J; junction bases unmatched: 5. CDR3: CSVNGQGADEQYF. CDR3 nucleotide sequence: TGCAGCGTTAATGGACAGGGGGCTGACGAGCAGTACTTC.

The rearrangement uses TRBV29-1 and TRBJ2-2, with D possibly matching TRBD1 (5 bases). The germline V gene encodes CDR1 SQVTM and CDR2 ANQGSEA. There are 13 residues in the CDR3. Trimming cost V 5 bases and J 2 bases, with 9 bases left between them. The CDR3 loop is CSVFRANTGELFF. DNA for the CDR3: TGCAGCGTTTTCAGGGCAAACACCGGGGAGCTGTTTTTT.

This chain links TRBV28 with TRBJ1-1, with D uncertain. From germline, CDR1 is MDHEN and CDR2 SYDVKM. The CDR3 runs to 13 residues. Between the trimmed V and J ends, which lost 7 bases and 4 bases, there was a span of 13 bases. The DNA for the CDR3 is TGTGCCAGCAATCAGGTACGGGGCACTGAAGCTTTCTTT. The encoded protein is CASNQVRGTEAFF.

In nucleotides, the CDR3 is TGTGCCAGCAGCTTAGCCCAGGGGAAATACAATGAGCAGTTCTTC. Protein sequence: CASSLAQGKYNEQFF. The chain carries TRBV7-8 and TRBJ2-1, with a possible D match to TRBD1 (6 bases). Trimming took off 0 bases at V and 4 bases at J, with 10 bases between the two ends. In germline, CDR1 is SGHVS, CDR2 FQNEAQ. This CDR3 spans 15 amino acids.

V gene TRBV30 combines with J gene TRBJ1-1; no clear D gene. Looked up from germline, CDR1 is GTSNPN and CDR2 is SVGIG (reference sequence). Trimming stripped 0 bases from V and 1 base from J, with 6 bases between. This CDR3 is 13 amino acids long. The CDR3 protein is CAWSVLSNTEAFF. In DNA form, the CDR3 reads TGTGCCTGGAGTGTACTTTCGAACACTGAAGCTTTCTTT.

V and J are TRBV5-1 and TRBJ1-5; D not certain. Trimming left V 7 bases short and J 4 bases short, with 15 bases between. The CDR3 covers 14 residues. Germline CDR1 reads SGHRS; CDR2 reads YFSETQ. The CDR3: CASSPTGRNQPQHF. The CDR3 DNA sequence: TGCGCCAGCTCCCCGACGGGAAGAAATCAGCCCCAGCATTTT. The full variable domain, its missing parts supplied by reference TRBV5-1 and TRBJ1-5, is KAGVTQTPRYLIKTRGQQVTLSCSPISGHRSVSWYQQTPGQGLQFLFEYFSETQRNKGNFPGRFSGRQFSNSRSEMNVSTLELGDSALYLCASSPTGRNQPQHFGDGTRLSIL.

V is TRBV5-6 and J is TRBJ1-1; a possible D gene is TRBD1 (6 bases). Trimming left V 4 bases short and J 0 bases short, with 16 bases between. CDR3 length equals 16 residues. Germline V gives CDR1 SGHDT, CDR2 YYEEEE. CDR3 sequence: CASSPVTDRLNTEAFF. Written as DNA, the CDR3 is TGTGCCAGCAGCCCGGTAACGGACAGACTGAACACTGAAGCTTTCTTT.

There are a few counts of this clonotype. The J gene is TRBJ1-2, the V gene TRBV29-1; D ambiguous. The CDR3 sequence is 15 residues long. The germline V and J ends were trimmed by 3 bases and 1 base, with 15 bases remaining between them. Germline assignment: CDR1 SQVTM and CDR2 ANQGSEA. The CDR3 nucleotides are TGCAGCGTTGAGGGTAGCCGAACGTTTAACTATGGCTACACCTTC. This sequence encodes CSVEGSRTFNYGYTF. The full variable domain, rest sourced from reference TRBV29-1 and TRBJ1-2, is SAVISQKPSRDICQRGTSLTIQCQVDSQVTMMFWYRQQPGQSLTLIATANQGSEATYESGFVIDKFPISRPNLTFSTLTVSNMSPEDSSIYLCSVEGSRTFNYGYTFGSGTRLTVV.

This rearrangement joins TRBV11-2 to TRBJ1-6; tentatively, D is TRBD1 (6 bases). V was trimmed by 6 bases and J by 7 bases, leaving 13 bases between them. Germline lookup yields CDR1 SGHAT and CDR2 FQNNGV. The CDR3 runs to 14 residues. The CDR3 sequence is CASSTGTRNSPLHF. The CDR3, as DNA: TGTGCCAGCAGTACCGGGACAAGAAATTCACCCCTCCACTTT.

This sequence joins TRBV4-3 and TRBJ2-1; unclear D gene. V lost 0 bases and J lost 8, with 11 bases in between. The CDR3 has 14 amino acids. The germline gives CDR1 LGHNA, CDR2 YSLEER. CDR3 in amino acids: CASSQDKVMDEQFF. CDR3 DNA: TGCGCCAGCAGCCAAGATAAGGTAATGGATGAGCAGTTCTTC.

This chain connects TRBV7-2 to TRBJ1-2; the D gene is possibly TRBD1 (5 bases). V lost 4 bases and J lost 3, with 12 bases in between. Germline CDR1 reads SGHTA; CDR2 reads FQGNSA. This CDR3 comprises 14 residues. This chain's CDR3 is CASSSGTEYYGYTF. Here the CDR3 DNA reads TGTGCCAGCAGCTCCGGGACGGAATACTATGGCTACACCTTC.

The chain has TRBV5-1 and TRBJ1-3; 7 nucleotides line up with TRBD1. The trim removed 4 bases at V and 4 bases at J, leaving 11 bases unmatched. The CDR3 is made up of 16 amino acids. Germline CDR1 reads SGHRS; CDR2 reads YFSETQ. This CDR3 is CASSALGQLSGNTIYF. CDR3 bases: TGCGCCAGCAGCGCTTTGGGACAGCTAAGCGGAAACACCATATATTTT.

This clonotype appeared a few times. V usage is TRBV6-2 or TRBV6-3 and J usage is TRBJ1-5; no clear D gene. V gave up 1 base and J gave up 6 bases, with 13 bases separating them. CDR1 and CDR2 from the germline V gene are MNHEY and SVGEGT. The CDR3 loop spans 15 amino acids. CDR3 region: CASSYWPGGGQPQHF. The DNA for the CDR3 is TGTGCCAGCAGTTACTGGCCGGGCGGCGGTCAGCCCCAGCATTTT.

The table lists this clonotype with a count of one. This sequence joins TRBV5-1 and TRBJ2-5, with D perhaps TRBD1 (6 bases). CDR1 is SGHRS, CDR2 YFSETQ, per germline. Between the trimmed V and J ends, which lost 1 base and 1 base, there was a span of 11 bases. The CDR3 runs to 15 residues. Here the CDR3 reads CASSLMTGAQETQYF. CDR3 DNA sequence: TGCGCCAGCAGCTTGATGACAGGAGCCCAAGAGACCCAGTACTTC.

The sample holds a few counts of this clonotype. This chain uses TRBV5-1 with TRBJ2-2; 9 nucleotides agree with TRBD2. J gave up 1 base and V 4 bases, and 5 bases lay outside the gene matches. The CDR3 runs to 16 residues. CDR1 is SGHRS, CDR2 YFSETQ, per germline. The CDR3 DNA reads TGCGCCAGCAGCCCCGGCGGGGGGGGGAACACCGGGGAGCTGTTTTTT. This encodes CASSPGGGGNTGELFF.

This clonotype was seen only a few times. V and J are TRBV30 and TRBJ2-3; TRBD1 matches at 9 bases. J gave up 14 bases and V 5 bases, and 17 bases lay outside the gene matches. CDR3 size: 14 residues. CDR1 is GTSNPN and CDR2 is SVGIG in the germline V gene (reference sequence). The DNA for the CDR3 is TGTGCCTGGGACGCCGGGACAGGGTCATTTCGATGGTATTTT. Translation gives CAWDAGTGSFRWYF. The full variable domain, with the rest looked up from reference TRBV30 and TRBJ2-3, is SQTIHQWPATLVQPVGSPLSLECTVEGTSNPNLYWYRQAAGRGLQLLFYSVGIGQISSEVPQNLSASRPQDRQFILSSKKLLLSDSGFYLCAWDAGTGSFRWYFGPGTRLTVL.

The chain is built from TRBV5-5 and TRBJ2-7, with 9 nucleotides matching TRBD1. In germline, CDR1 is SGHKS, CDR2 YYEKEE (reference sequence). The J segment lost 6 bases and the V segment lost 5 bases, leaving 6 bases of the junction unmatched. The CDR3 runs 13 residues. Written as DNA, the CDR3 is TGTGCCAGCAGGGGACAGGGATACCTCGAGCAGTACGTC. Translated: CASRGQGYLEQYV.

V and J are TRBV27 and TRBJ1-1; D ambiguous. CDR1 is MNHEY, CDR2 SMNVEV, per germline (reference sequence). This CDR3 has 12 residues. Deletions cut 3 bases from V and 11 bases from J, with 13 bases between. CDR3 in amino acids: CASSLVGRRAFF. The DNA for the CDR3 is TGTGCCAGCAGTTTGGTCGGAAGGAGGGCTTTCTTT.

The chain has TRBV9 and TRBJ2-2; no definite D call. V was cut by 0 bases and J by 2 bases, with 5 bases left in between. The CDR3 runs 14 residues. Germline CDR1 reads SGDLS; CDR2 reads YYNGEE. CDR3 bases: TGTGCCAGCAGCGTAGTTGGAAACACCGGGGAGCTGTTTTTT. Amino acids: CASSVVGNTGELFF.